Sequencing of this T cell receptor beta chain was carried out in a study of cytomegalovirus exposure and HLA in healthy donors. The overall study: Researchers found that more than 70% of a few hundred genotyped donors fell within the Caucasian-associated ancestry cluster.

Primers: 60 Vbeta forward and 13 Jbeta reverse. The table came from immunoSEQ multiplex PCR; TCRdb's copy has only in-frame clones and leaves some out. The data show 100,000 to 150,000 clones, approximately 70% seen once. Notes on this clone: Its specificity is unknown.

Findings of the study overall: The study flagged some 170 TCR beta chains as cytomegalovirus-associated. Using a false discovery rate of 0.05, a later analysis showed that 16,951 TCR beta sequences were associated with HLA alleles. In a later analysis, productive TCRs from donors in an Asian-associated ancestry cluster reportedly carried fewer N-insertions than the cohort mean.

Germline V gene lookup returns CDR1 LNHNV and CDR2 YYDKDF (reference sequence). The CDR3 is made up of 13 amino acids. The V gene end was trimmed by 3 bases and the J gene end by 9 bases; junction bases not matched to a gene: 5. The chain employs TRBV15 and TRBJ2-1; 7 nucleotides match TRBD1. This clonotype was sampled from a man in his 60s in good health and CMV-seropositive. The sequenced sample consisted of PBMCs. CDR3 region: CATSSGTASEQFF. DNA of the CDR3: TGTGCCACCAGCAGCGGGACAGCTAGTGAGCAGTTCTTC. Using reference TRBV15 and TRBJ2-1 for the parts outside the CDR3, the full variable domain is DAMVIQNPRYQVTQFGKPVTLSCSQTLNHNVMYWYQQKSSQAPKLLFHYYDKDFNNEADTPDNFQSRRPNTSFCFLDIRSPGLGDTAMYLCATSSGTASEQFFGPGTRLTVL.